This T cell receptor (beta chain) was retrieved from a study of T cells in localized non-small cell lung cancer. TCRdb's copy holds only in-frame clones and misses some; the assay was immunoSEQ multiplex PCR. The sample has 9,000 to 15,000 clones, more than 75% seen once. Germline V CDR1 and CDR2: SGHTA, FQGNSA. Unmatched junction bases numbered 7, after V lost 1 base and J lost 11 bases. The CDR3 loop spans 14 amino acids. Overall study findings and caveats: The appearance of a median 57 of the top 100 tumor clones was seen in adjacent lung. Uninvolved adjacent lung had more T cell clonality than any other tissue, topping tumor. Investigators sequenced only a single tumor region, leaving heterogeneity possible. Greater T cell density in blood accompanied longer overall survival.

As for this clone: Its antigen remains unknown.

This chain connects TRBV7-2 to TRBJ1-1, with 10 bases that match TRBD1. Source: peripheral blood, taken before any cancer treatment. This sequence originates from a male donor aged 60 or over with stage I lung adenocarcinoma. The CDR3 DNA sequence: TGTGCCAGCAGCTTAGGAACCGGGACAGGGGAGGCTTTCTTT. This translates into CASSLGTGTGEAFF. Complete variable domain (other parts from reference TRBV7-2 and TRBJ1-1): GAGVSQSPSNKVTEKGKDVELRCDPISGHTALYWYRQSLGQGLEFLIYFQGNSAPDKSGLPSDRFSAERTGGSVSTLTIQRTQQEDSAVYLCASSLGTGTGEAFFGQGTRLTVV.